This TCR beta chain is drawn from a study of identifying expanded T cells in peripheral blood. Regarding the study as a whole: About 1.2 clones differed between technical replicates, versus approximately 17 and 20 over time.

V dropped 4 bases and J dropped 5 bases, with 14 bases sitting between them. CDR1 and CDR2 (germline): MNHEY, SMNVEV (reference sequence). The CDR3 sequence is 15 residues long. Some clones are missing from TCRdb's copy, which holds only in-frame ones; the method was immunoSEQ multiplex PCR. The sample has around 100,000 clones, about 89% seen once. During the collection period, no donor immune events like infections were recorded. As concerns this clone: Its antigen remains unknown.

Sequencing was done on a sample of blood. This TCR came from a person between 18 and 75 years old in good health. The chain couples TRBV27 to TRBJ2-2, with D unclear. The CDR3 bases are TGTGCCAGCAGTTCCCGACGACAAATAACCGGGGAGCTGTTTTTT. Translating it yields CASSSRRQITGELFF.